These 30 T cell receptor beta chains share one sample of origin, sequenced in a study of lymphopenia after photon versus proton radiotherapy. The protocol was immunoSEQ multiplex PCR, while the TCRdb copy is restricted to in-frame clones and leaves out a portion. The top ten hold about 2.2% of the sample, which has about 70,000 clones, 80% to 95% seen once. The sequenced sample was peripheral blood, obtained from a patient treated with photon-based radiotherapy. The source of these receptors is a woman aged 40 to 55 with cholangiocarcinoma.

The CDR3 reads CASRGNTEAFF. CDR3 coding DNA: TGTGCTAGTAGGGGGAACACTGAAGCTTTCTTT. This chain uses TRBV12-5 with TRBJ1-1; weak D call: TRBD1 (5 bases). Germline assignment: CDR1 LGHNT and CDR2 FRNRAP. There are 11 residues in the CDR3. Trimming removed 8 bases at V and 1 base at J, with 5 bases between.

This rearrangement joins TRBV9 to TRBJ2-5; no firm D call. Germline V gene lookup returns CDR1 SGDLS and CDR2 YYNGEE. V shed 0 bases and J shed 4 bases, with 13 bases lying between them. This CDR3 spans 15 amino acids. CDR3 amino acids: CASSVEGQSRETQYF. The CDR3 DNA follows: TGTGCCAGCAGCGTAGAGGGTCAGAGCAGAGAGACCCAGTACTTC. Based on the CDR3 plus reference TRBV9 and TRBJ2-5, the full variable domain is DSGVTQTPKHLITATGQRVTLRCSPRSGDLSVYWYQQSLDQGLQFLIQYYNGEERAKGNILERFSAQQFPDLHSELNLSSLELGDSALYFCASSVEGQSRETQYFGPGTRLLVL.

This chain joins TRBV6-5 and TRBJ1-2, with a tentative D call TRBD1 (5 bases). Trimming took 0 bases from V and 7 from J, leaving 15 bases between them. This CDR3 comprises 15 residues. CDR1 is MNHEY, CDR2 SVGAGI, per germline. The CDR3 DNA is TGTGCCAGCAGTTACTCGAGAGAGGGGCGTTCTGGCTACACCTTC. It yields the protein CASSYSREGRSGYTF.

CDR3 in DNA: TGTGCCAGTAGTGAGTACACAGGGGGTAGCAATCAGCCCCAGCATTTT. Translated, it gives CASSEYTGGSNQPQHF. This chain connects TRBV19 to TRBJ1-5; 8 positions match TRBD1. CDR3 length: 16 residues. Germline V gives CDR1 LNHDA, CDR2 SQIVND (reference sequence). Trimming cost V 5 bases and J 0 bases; bases outside gene matches: 6. Based on the CDR3 plus reference TRBV19 and TRBJ1-5, the full variable domain is DGGITQSPKYLFRKEGQNVTLSCEQNLNHDAMYWYRQDPGQGLRLIYYSQIVNDFQKGDIAEGYSVSREKKESFPLTVTSAQKNPTAFYLCASSEYTGGSNQPQHFGDGTRLSIL.

CDR3 DNA: TGTGCCAGCAGCCCTTGGGACAGATCTAATGAAAAACTGTTTTTT. This gives the protein CASSPWDRSNEKLFF. This chain connects TRBV7-6 to TRBJ1-4; TRBD1 matches 7 bases. Germline trimming cut 5 bases from V and 3 bases from J; bases unmatched to any gene: 6. This CDR3 spans 15 amino acids. The germline CDR1 and CDR2 sequences are SGHVS and FNYEAQ.

The chain recombines TRBV12-5 with TRBJ1-1, with D unresolved. CDR1 LGHNT and CDR2 FRNRAP come from the germline V gene. With 7 bases removed from V and 13 bases from J, the gap between germline ends came to 25 bases. The CDR3 is made up of 14 amino acids. CDR3 coding DNA: TGTGCTAGTGACCCTCAAGAGGGTAATGGGATTTGTTTCTTT. Translation: CASDPQEGNGICFF.

The chain joins TRBV7-6 to TRBJ2-7; 7 bases line up with TRBD2. Unmatched junction bases numbered 6, after V lost 1 base and J lost 3 bases. This CDR3 comprises 15 residues. Germline values: CDR1 SGHVS, CDR2 FNYEAQ. CDR3 nucleotides: TGTGCCAGCAGCTTAGGATCTGGGGGGGGCTACGAGCAGTACTTC. It specifies CASSLGSGGGYEQYF.

This clone was detected once. V is TRBV30 and J is TRBJ1-1; D call uncertain. Germline V lookup: CDR1 GTSNPN, CDR2 SVGIG (reference sequence). Trimming stripped 1 base from V and 4 bases from J, with 7 bases between. The CDR3 has 12 residues. CDR3 protein: CAWSGPGTEAFF. Written as DNA, the CDR3 is TGTGCCTGGAGTGGACCCGGCACTGAAGCTTTCTTT.

This clone has only one observation. The chain uses TRBV10-3 and TRBJ2-7, with no clear D. The CDR3 sequence is 12 residues long. V gave up 6 bases and J gave up 6 bases, with 12 bases separating them. CDR1 ENHRY and CDR2 SYGVKD come from the germline V gene. The CDR3 is CAIRYSGGEQYF. CDR3 DNA: TGTGCCATCAGATACAGTGGTGGCGAGCAGTACTTC.

The V and J genes are TRBV27 and TRBJ2-7; 12 nucleotides line up with TRBD1. The germline CDR1 and CDR2 sequences are MNHEY and SMNVEV (reference sequence). The V and J ends lost 8 bases and 5 bases, in that order; junction bases with no gene match: 1. The CDR3 length is 12 residues. The CDR3 region has the DNA TGTGCCAGCCGGGACAGGGGGCACGAGCAGTACTTC. This translates into CASRDRGHEQYF.

This chain links TRBV6-5 with TRBJ2-3; D is undetermined. CDR3 length: 13 residues. Trimming cost V 2 bases and J 2 bases, with 5 bases left between them. The germline V gene has CDR1 MNHEY and CDR2 SVGAGI. CDR3 DNA: TGTGCCAGCAGTTACCCCAACACAGATACGCAGTATTTT. As protein: CASSYPNTDTQYF.

The chain carries TRBV9 and TRBJ1-4; D is perhaps TRBD1 (5 bases). CDR3 size: 15 residues. V lost 5 bases and J lost 3, with 14 bases in between. In germline, CDR1 is SGDLS, CDR2 YYNGEE. The CDR3 sequence is CASSGDRVANEKLFF. As DNA, the CDR3 is TGTGCCAGCAGTGGGGACCGGGTGGCTAATGAAAAACTGTTTTTT.

The rearrangement links TRBV6-6 to TRBJ2-5; D possibly corresponds to TRBD2 (6 bases). The V end lost 7 bases, the J end lost 5 bases, and 17 bases lay between the germline ends. CDR1 is MNHNY, CDR2 SVGAGI, per germline (reference sequence). This CDR3 contains 14 residues. The CDR3 nucleotides read TGTGCCAGCACAGCGGCTGCGGGGCTTGAGACCCAGTACTTC. As protein: CASTAAAGLETQYF.

The chain employs TRBV6-5 and TRBJ2-5; TRBD1 is a possible D gene (6 bases). Germline loops: CDR1 MNHEY, CDR2 SVGAGI. V was cut by 0 bases and J by 4 bases, with 12 bases left in between. CDR3 size: 15 residues. CDR3 residues: CASSYSYWTVETQYF. DNA for the CDR3: TGTGCCAGCAGTTACTCGTACTGGACAGTAGAGACCCAGTACTTC.

The V call is TRBV4-3, the J call TRBJ2-1; D may be TRBD2 (6 bases). Germline lookup yields CDR1 LGHNA and CDR2 YSLEER. The CDR3 runs to 17 residues. V gave up 4 bases and J gave up 8 bases, with 24 bases separating them. The CDR3 DNA reads as TGCGCCAGCAGCCGAGGGACGTGGAGGGCCAGTAGGGATGAGCAGTTCTTC. It yields the protein CASSRGTWRASRDEQFF.

The genes are TRBV19 and TRBJ2-7, with 10 bases lining up with TRBD2. The CDR3 is made up of 14 amino acids. Germline V gene lookup returns CDR1 LNHDA and CDR2 SQIVND (reference sequence). Trimming removed 4 bases from V and 2 bases from J; junction bases left unmatched: 2. CDR3: CASSTLAGAYEQYF. For the CDR3, the DNA is TGTGCCAGTAGTACGCTAGCGGGGGCCTACGAGCAGTACTTC.

The chain uses TRBV2 and TRBJ2-5; D is perhaps TRBD1 (6 bases). V lost 3 bases, J lost 5 bases, and 10 bases lay in between. Germline-derived CDR1 and CDR2 are SNHLY and FYNNEI. This CDR3 is 13 amino acids long. CDR3 DNA: TGTGCCAGCAGTGAGCAGGGGAGTGAGACCCAGTACTTC. Protein sequence: CASSEQGSETQYF.

The chain couples TRBV7-9 to TRBJ1-1; D ambiguous. V was clipped by 3 bases and J by 0 bases, with 8 bases between them. The CDR3 spans 14 residues. CDR1 and CDR2 from the germline V gene are SEHNR and FQNEAQ (reference sequence). In DNA, the CDR3 is TGTGCCAGCAGCTTTTGGACGGTGAACACTGAAGCTTTCTTT. It is translated as CASSFWTVNTEAFF.

This chain uses TRBV7-3 with TRBJ2-1; TRBD1 agrees at 7 bases. The CDR3 consists of 14 residues. The V gene's germline CDR1 is SGHTA and CDR2 FQGTGA. The trim removed 5 bases at V and 4 bases at J, leaving 5 bases unmatched. CDR3 nucleotide sequence: TGTGCCAGCAGCCGGACAGGTACATACAATGAGCAGTTCTTC. Translating gives CASSRTGTYNEQFF.

The chain recombines TRBV2 with TRBJ1-2; TRBD1 is a possible D gene (6 bases). Germline assignment: CDR1 SNHLY and CDR2 FYNNEI. This CDR3 region has 15 residues. Trimming removed 6 bases from V and 5 bases from J, with 19 bases in between. The CDR3 region has the DNA TGTGCCAGCAGAACCGACAGGCCGAGTCATTATGGCTACACCTTC. It translates to CASRTDRPSHYGYTF.

V gene TRBV10-3 combines with J gene TRBJ1-2, with a tentative D call TRBD1 (5 bases). Trimming cost V 0 bases and J 7 bases, with 9 bases left between them. CDR3 length: 13 residues. Germline lookup yields CDR1 ENHRY and CDR2 SYGVKD. CDR3 loop: CAISESSGTGYTF. CDR3 sequence (DNA): TGTGCCATCAGTGAGTCATCGGGGACTGGCTACACCTTC.

J is TRBJ2-7 and V is TRBV7-9; the match to TRBD1 covers 9 bases. Germline CDR1 and CDR2: SEHNR and FQNEAQ (reference sequence). This CDR3 has 15 residues. V gave up 1 base and J gave up 7 bases; unmatched junction bases: 8. CDR3 DNA: TGTGCCAGCAGCTTAGAAGGACAGGGGTGGTGGGAGCAGTACTTC. Protein product: CASSLEGQGWWEQYF. Filled out from reference TRBV7-9 and TRBJ2-7, the complete variable domain reads DTGVSQNPRHKITKRGQNVTFRCDPISEHNRLYWYRQTLGQGPEFLTYFQNEAQLEKSRLLSDRFSAERPKGSFSTLEIQRTEQGDSAMYLCASSLEGQGWWEQYFGPGTRLTVT.

The chain uses TRBV30 and TRBJ1-4, with 10 bases lining up with TRBD1. The CDR3 is 15 residues long. From germline, CDR1 is GTSNPN and CDR2 SVGIG (reference sequence). With 0 bases clipped from V and 8 bases from J, the junction kept 6 bases outside the gene matches. As DNA, the CDR3 is TGTGCCTGGAGTGTAGGGACAGGGGTTAGGGAAAAACTGTTTTTT. It encodes CAWSVGTGVREKLFF.

The chain uses TRBV6-5 and TRBJ2-7, with a possible D match to TRBD2 (6 bases). V shed 2 bases and J shed 3 bases, with 8 bases lying between them. Germline assignment: CDR1 MNHEY and CDR2 SVGAGI. The CDR3 covers 13 residues. Here the CDR3 reads CASSYRRGYEQYF. The DNA of the CDR3 is TGTGCCAGCAGTTACCGGCGGGGCTACGAGCAGTACTTC.

CDR3 sequence (DNA): TGTGCCAGCAGGGGACAGAGGGCCTATGGCTACACCTTC. Encoded protein: CASRGQRAYGYTF. The V call is TRBV28, the J call TRBJ1-2; the match to TRBD1 covers 7 bases. J gave up 4 bases and V 6 bases, and 5 bases lay outside the gene matches. CDR3 length: 13 residues. Per germline, CDR1 MDHEN and CDR2 SYDVKM.

This chain links TRBV19 with TRBJ2-1; 12 bases fit TRBD2. The CDR3 has 15 residues. In germline, CDR1 is LNHDA, CDR2 SQIVND (reference sequence). V shed 3 bases and J 9 bases; nucleotides not matched to a gene: 6. The CDR3 sequence: CASSILAGGYGEQFF. The CDR3 DNA sequence: TGTGCCAGTAGTATTCTAGCGGGAGGGTACGGTGAGCAGTTCTTC.

The chain joins TRBV19 to TRBJ2-3; D ambiguous. Germline-derived CDR1 and CDR2 are LNHDA and SQIVND (reference sequence). V lost 1 base and J lost 8, with 10 bases in between. This CDR3 spans 13 amino acids. The CDR3 sequence: CASSIGLAGTQYF. For the CDR3, the DNA is TGTGCCAGTAGTATAGGGTTGGCCGGTACGCAGTATTTT.

The chain employs TRBV28 and TRBJ1-2; TRBD1 aligns across 8 bases. V gave up 6 bases and J gave up 8 bases; unmatched junction bases: 17. CDR3 size: 16 residues. Germline V lookup: CDR1 MDHEN, CDR2 SYDVKM. The CDR3, as DNA: TGTGCCAGCAGCGACCGCTTCGACAGGGGCATATGGGGCTACACCTTC. This sequence encodes CASSDRFDRGIWGYTF.

The gene calls are TRBV10-3 and TRBJ2-7; D is ambiguous. CDR1 and CDR2 (germline): ENHRY, SYGVKD. V lost 3 bases and J 0 bases, leaving 6 bases between the germline ends. This CDR3 contains 13 residues. This CDR3 is CAISDSSSYEQYF. CDR3 nucleotides: TGTGCCATCAGTGATTCAAGCTCCTACGAGCAGTACTTC.

The chain recombines TRBV6-1 with TRBJ2-7, with D possibly being TRBD1 (5 bases). Trimming removed 4 bases from V and 3 bases from J, with 10 bases in between. CDR1 is MNHNS and CDR2 is SASEGT in the germline V gene. This CDR3 has 13 residues. CDR3 sequence (DNA): TGTGCCAGCAGTGCCGTCCAGGGCTACGAGCAGTACTTC. It specifies CASSAVQGYEQYF.